The rows below give T cell receptor beta chains drawn from one sample of a study of blood T cell repertoires in COVID-19. TCRdb keeps only in-frame clones here, not all; method: immunoSEQ multiplex PCR. The sample has just over 90,000 clones; approximately 80% are singletons. The sequenced sample was peripheral blood. The receptors were sampled from a human donor in a cohort sampled during active COVID-19. The CDR3 runs from the conserved cysteine through the conserved F or W. Each record gives: J gene, V gene, clone size, D gene, CDR3 DNA, CDR3 protein. The D gene is left open where the match is weak. Only part of the rows carry a size: once, few, many, or a class if the clone is expanded.

J gene: TRBJ2-1; V gene: TRBV7-3; clone size: NA; D gene: TRBD2; CDR3 DNA: TGTGCCAGCAGCCCCGGGACTAGCAACTACAATGAGCAGTTCTTC; CDR3 protein: CASSPGTSNYNEQFF
J gene: TRBJ2-7; V gene: TRBV14; clone size: NA; D gene: NA; CDR3 DNA: TGTGCCAGCAGCCAAGAAGGCAGGGGAAACGAGCAGTACTTC; CDR3 protein: CASSQEGRGNEQYF
J gene: TRBJ2-5; V gene: TRBV27; clone size: once; D gene: NA; CDR3 DNA: TGTGCCAGCAGTTTAAAAAGGGGGGAGACCCAGTACTTC; CDR3 protein: CASSLKRGETQYF
J gene: TRBJ2-5; V gene: TRBV18; clone size: NA; D gene: TRBD1; CDR3 DNA: TGTGCCAGCTCACCACGTCCACGACAGGGTTTGGGAGAGACCCAGTACTTC; CDR3 protein: CASSPRPRQGLGETQYF
J gene: TRBJ2-3; V gene: TRBV5-6; clone size: many; D gene: TRBD1; CDR3 DNA: TGTGCCAGCAGCTTGGAGGGGGCTGGGGGAACAGATACGCAGTATTTT; CDR3 protein: CASSLEGAGGTDTQYF
J gene: TRBJ2-5; V gene: TRBV7-2; clone size: NA; D gene: TRBD2; CDR3 DNA: TGTGCCAGCAGCTCAAACACTCTAGCGGGGGTGTCGGCCCAGTACTTC; CDR3 protein: CASSSNTLAGVSAQYF
J gene: TRBJ1-6; V gene: TRBV11-1; clone size: NA; D gene: NA; CDR3 DNA: TGTGCCAGCAGCCCCGACAGGATTCCTCATTCACCCCTCCACTTT; CDR3 protein: CASSPDRIPHSPLHF
J gene: TRBJ2-2; V gene: TRBV9; clone size: NA; D gene: NA; CDR3 DNA: TGTGCCAGCAGCGTGAGTTTGGGAGTCGGGGAGCTGTTTTTT; CDR3 protein: CASSVSLGVGELFF
J gene: TRBJ2-3; V gene: TRBV5-1; clone size: NA; D gene: NA; CDR3 DNA: TGCGCCAGCAGCCCAGACAGAAGCACAGATACGCAGTATTTT; CDR3 protein: CASSPDRSTDTQYF
J gene: TRBJ1-2; V gene: TRBV5-1; clone size: NA; D gene: NA; CDR3 DNA: TGCGCCAGCAGCTTAGCGGGGTCCTATGGCTACACCTTC; CDR3 protein: CASSLAGSYGYTF
J gene: TRBJ2-1; V gene: TRBV5-5; clone size: NA; D gene: NA; CDR3 DNA: TGTGCCAGCAGCTTGTTAGCATCGGCACGGAATGAGCAGTTCTTC; CDR3 protein: CASSLLASARNEQFF
J gene: TRBJ2-6; V gene: TRBV6-1; clone size: NA; D gene: TRBD1; CDR3 DNA: TGTGCCAGCAGTGAGATGGGACAGCACTCTGGGGCCAACGTCCTGACTTTC; CDR3 protein: CASSEMGQHSGANVLTF
J gene: TRBJ2-1; V gene: TRBV3-1/TRBV3-2; clone size: NA; D gene: NA; CDR3 DNA: TGTGCCAGCAGCCGAATAGACAGGAGTGAGCAGTTCTTC; CDR3 protein: CASSRIDRSEQFF
J gene: TRBJ2-7; V gene: TRBV6-5; clone size: NA; D gene: NA; CDR3 DNA: TGTGCCAGCTTATTTGGGCATTCCCGATCCTACGAGCAGTACTTC; CDR3 protein: CASLFGHSRSYEQYF
J gene: TRBJ2-2; V gene: TRBV18; clone size: NA; D gene: TRBD1; CDR3 DNA: TGTGCCAGCTCACCAGCGGACAGGATCTGGGGGGAGCTGTTTTTT; CDR3 protein: CASSPADRIWGELFF
J gene: TRBJ1-6; V gene: TRBV5-4; clone size: NA; D gene: TRBD1; CDR3 DNA: TGTGCCAGCAGCAGAACAGGGGATAATTCACCCCTCCACTTT; CDR3 protein: CASSRTGDNSPLHF
J gene: TRBJ2-2; V gene: TRBV6-5; clone size: NA; D gene: NA; CDR3 DNA: TGTGCCAGCAGTTACCAGGTTTACACCGGGGAGCTGTTTTTT; CDR3 protein: CASSYQVYTGELFF
J gene: TRBJ1-1; V gene: TRBV19; clone size: many; D gene: TRBD1; CDR3 DNA: TGTGCCAGTGGGCATCCAGGGGGCAAAGGGGTAGCTGAAGCTTTCTTT; CDR3 protein: CASGHPGGKGVAEAFF
J gene: TRBJ2-1; V gene: TRBV14; clone size: few; D gene: TRBD2; CDR3 DNA: TGTGCCAGCAGCCGGTTCTCGGGGGGATACAATGAGCAGTTCTTC; CDR3 protein: CASSRFSGGYNEQFF
J gene: TRBJ2-3; V gene: TRBV6-4; clone size: NA; D gene: TRBD1; CDR3 DNA: TGTGCCATACCTTCCCGGGACAGGGACGCAGATACGCAGTATTTT; CDR3 protein: CAIPSRDRDADTQYF
J gene: TRBJ2-1; V gene: TRBV5-4; clone size: NA; D gene: TRBD2; CDR3 DNA: TGTGCCAGCAGCTTGGCGGCTAGCGGGGGGAATGAGCAGTTCTTC; CDR3 protein: CASSLAASGGNEQFF
J gene: TRBJ2-1; V gene: TRBV5-1; clone size: NA; D gene: NA; CDR3 DNA: TGCGCCAGCAGCCCAACGGGTAGCTCCTACAATGAGCAGTTCTTC; CDR3 protein: CASSPTGSSYNEQFF